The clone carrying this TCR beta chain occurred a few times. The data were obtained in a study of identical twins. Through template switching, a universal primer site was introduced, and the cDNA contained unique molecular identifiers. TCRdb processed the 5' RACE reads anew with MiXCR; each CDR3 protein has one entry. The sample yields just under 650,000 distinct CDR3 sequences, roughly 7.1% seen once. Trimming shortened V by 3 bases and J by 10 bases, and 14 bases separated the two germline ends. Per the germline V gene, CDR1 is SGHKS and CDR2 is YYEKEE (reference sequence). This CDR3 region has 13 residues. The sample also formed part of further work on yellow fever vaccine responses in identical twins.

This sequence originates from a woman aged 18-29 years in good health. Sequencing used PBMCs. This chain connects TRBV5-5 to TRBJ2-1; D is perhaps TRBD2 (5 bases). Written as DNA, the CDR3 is TGTGCCAGCAGCTCCGGGCCGCGGGTGGAGCAGTTCTTC. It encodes CASSSGPRVEQFF.